In its sample, the clone carrying this TCR beta chain was seen many times. Its matching antigen is unknown. This CDR3 is built from 13 residues. V was pared by 6 bases and J by 7 bases, with 13 bases between. These data belong to a study of T cells after yellow fever vaccination. Findings and limits, study-wide: The secondary T-cell response peaked on day 5, not day 15, but was weaker. A small share of clonotypes appeared in both CD4 and CD8 compartments. Most clones from primary vaccination were detected again post-booster (just over 95% CD4, 88% CD8).

TCRdb redid the calling of the 5' RACE reads with MiXCR, one entry per CDR3 protein. The sample has about 350,000 distinct CDR3 sequences; approximately 4% are singletons. Sequenced material: PBMCs, taken 5 days after the yellow fever booster vaccination. The sequence was collected from a man between 18 and 35 years old who received the YFV17D yellow fever vaccine. The chain carries TRBV12-3 or TRBV12-4 and TRBJ1-5, with D perhaps TRBD1 (6 bases). This chain's CDR3 is CASSPQGEQPQHF. CDR3 nucleotides: TGTGCCAGCAGCCCACAGGGCGAACAGCCCCAGCATTTT.